This T cell receptor beta chain was recovered during a study of cytomegalovirus exposure and HLA in healthy donors. Findings of the study overall: Later analysis identified a missense DCLRE1C variant that was linked to TCR beta V- and J-gene trimming.

There were likely unrecorded immune exposures, though donors were nominally healthy when sampled. On this clone itself: Its antigen is still unknown.

Primers included in the PCR were 60 Vbeta and 13 Jbeta primers. In the original processing: In a later analysis, about 9.9 million of tens of millions of unique beta chains occurred in at least two donors. The assay was immunoSEQ multiplex PCR, and TCRdb's table has in-frame clones only and misses some. From that table come the V and J calls and clone size; the DNA was used to work out D and trimming. The sample totals fewer than 200,000 clones. V was clipped by 1 base and J by 13 bases, with 11 bases between them. The CDR3 has 12 amino acids. Germline V gene lookup returns CDR1 MDHEN and CDR2 SYDVKM.

The sequencing input was PBMCs. This clonotype was sampled from a man in his thirties or forties in good health and CMV-seronegative. The V call is TRBV28, the J call TRBJ2-1, with a tentative D call TRBD1 (5 bases). CDR3 region: CASSLLRRGQFF. The CDR3 nucleotides read TGTGCCAGCAGTTTATTACGTAGGGGTCAGTTCTTC.